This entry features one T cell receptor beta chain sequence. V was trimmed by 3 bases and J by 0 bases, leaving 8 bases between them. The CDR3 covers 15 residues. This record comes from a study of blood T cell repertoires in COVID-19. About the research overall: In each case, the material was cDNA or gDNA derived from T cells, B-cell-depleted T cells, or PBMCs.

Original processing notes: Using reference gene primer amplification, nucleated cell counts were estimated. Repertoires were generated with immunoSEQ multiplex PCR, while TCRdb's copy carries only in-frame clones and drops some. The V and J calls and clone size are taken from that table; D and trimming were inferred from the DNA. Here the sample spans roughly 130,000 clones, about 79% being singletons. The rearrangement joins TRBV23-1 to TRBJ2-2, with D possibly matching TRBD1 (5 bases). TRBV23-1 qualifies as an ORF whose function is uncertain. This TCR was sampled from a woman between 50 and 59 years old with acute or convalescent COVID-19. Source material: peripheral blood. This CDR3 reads CASSHKGPNTGELFF. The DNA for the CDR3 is TGCGCCAGCAGTCATAAGGGGCCGAACACCGGGGAGCTGTTTTTT.